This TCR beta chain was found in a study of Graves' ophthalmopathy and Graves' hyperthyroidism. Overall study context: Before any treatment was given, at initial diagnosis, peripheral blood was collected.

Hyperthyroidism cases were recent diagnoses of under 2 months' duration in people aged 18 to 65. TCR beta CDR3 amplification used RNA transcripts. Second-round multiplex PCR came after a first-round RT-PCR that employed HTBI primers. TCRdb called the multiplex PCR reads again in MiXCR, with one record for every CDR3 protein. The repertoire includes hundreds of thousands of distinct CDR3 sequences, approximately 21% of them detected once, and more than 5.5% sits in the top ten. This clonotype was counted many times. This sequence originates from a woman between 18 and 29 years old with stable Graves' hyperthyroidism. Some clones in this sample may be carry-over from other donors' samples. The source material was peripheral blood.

CDR3: CASSLGQNTYNSPLHF. The CDR3 DNA reads as TGTGCCAGCAGTTTAGGGCAGAACACCTATAATTCACCCCTCCACTTT. The V and J genes are TRBV12-3 or TRBV12-4 and TRBJ1-6, with no clear D. V gave up 1 base and J gave up 2 bases, with 9 bases separating them. The CDR3 covers 16 residues.